Listed below are T cell receptor beta chains from one sample, sequenced in a study of PD-L1 blockade in urothelial cancer. Profiling relied on immunoSEQ multiplex PCR, and the TCRdb table lists in-frame clones only, not all of them. The table includes about 76,000 clones, 75% to 90% detected once. This sample comprised PBMCs, obtained around atezolizumab (anti-PD-L1) treatment. These receptors were collected from a man between 65 and 85 years old with urothelial cancer. CDR3s include the opening cysteine and the closing phenylalanine or tryptophan. A D gene is named only where the DNA matches it firmly. Size is stated for part of the rows, as once, few or many counts, or as a class when the clone is expanded.

d_call: TRBD1
clone_size: .
j_call: TRBJ2-1
v_call: TRBV7-3
cdr3_nt: TGTGCCAGCAGCTTGGACAGGGGGCAGTACAATGAGCAGTTCTTC
cdr3_aa: CASSLDRGQYNEQFF

d_call: TRBD1
clone_size: .
j_call: TRBJ2-7
v_call: TRBV28
cdr3_nt: TGTGCCAGCAGTTTATTTGGACAGGGTAAACCACAGTACTTC
cdr3_aa: CASSLFGQGKPQYF

d_call: TRBD1
clone_size: .
j_call: TRBJ2-2
v_call: TRBV5-1
cdr3_nt: TGCGCCAGCAGCTCAAACCCAACAGGGGTGACCGGGGAGCTGTTTTTT
cdr3_aa: CASSSNPTGVTGELFF

d_call: .
clone_size: .
j_call: TRBJ2-2
v_call: TRBV6-6
cdr3_nt: TGTGCCAGCAGTTACTCCCAGGGGCTGAACACCGGGGAGCTGTTTTTT
cdr3_aa: CASSYSQGLNTGELFF

d_call: .
clone_size: .
j_call: TRBJ2-3
v_call: TRBV7-9
cdr3_nt: TGTGCCAGCAGCTTAGCTAGCGGAAGCACAGATACGCAGTATTTT
cdr3_aa: CASSLASGSTDTQYF

d_call: .
clone_size: .
j_call: TRBJ1-4
v_call: TRBV5-1
cdr3_nt: TGCGCCAGCAGCCTGCAGGCGTTTAATGAAAAACTGTTTTTT
cdr3_aa: CASSLQAFNEKLFF

d_call: .
clone_size: .
j_call: TRBJ1-1
v_call: TRBV2
cdr3_nt: TGTGCCAGCAGTGTAGGGGGGGAAGTAGCTTTCTTT
cdr3_aa: CASSVGGEVAFF

d_call: .
clone_size: .
j_call: TRBJ2-6
v_call: TRBV19
cdr3_nt: TGTGCCAGTAGGAATACTGCTGGGGCCAACGTCCTGACTTTC
cdr3_aa: CASRNTAGANVLTF

d_call: .
clone_size: .
j_call: TRBJ2-7
v_call: TRBV10-3
cdr3_nt: TGTGCCATCAGGCTAGCGCCCTCCTACGAGCAGTACTTC
cdr3_aa: CAIRLAPSYEQYF

d_call: .
clone_size: .
j_call: TRBJ1-2
v_call: TRBV28
cdr3_nt: TGTGCCAGCAGGCCCACAGGGTCAACCGCTAACTATGGCTACACCTTC
cdr3_aa: CASRPTGSTANYGYTF

d_call: TRBD1
clone_size: .
j_call: TRBJ1-5
v_call: TRBV6-6
cdr3_nt: TGTGCCAGCAGACCGCCGGGACAGGAGGGGGGGGCCCAGCATTTT
cdr3_aa: CASRPPGQEGGAQHF

d_call: TRBD1
clone_size: .
j_call: TRBJ2-2
v_call: TRBV28
cdr3_nt: TGTGCCAGCAGCCCCGGGACAGGGGGCCGGACCGGGGAGCTGTTTTTT
cdr3_aa: CASSPGTGGRTGELFF

d_call: .
clone_size: .
j_call: TRBJ1-2
v_call: TRBV6-1
cdr3_nt: TGTGCCAGCAGTGGAGGCAGGGGAATTGGCTACACCTTC
cdr3_aa: CASSGGRGIGYTF

d_call: TRBD1
clone_size: .
j_call: TRBJ2-5
v_call: TRBV28
cdr3_nt: TGTGCCAGCAGCCGCGTGGACAGGGGGCTAGGTCAAGAGACCCAGTACTTC
cdr3_aa: CASSRVDRGLGQETQYF

d_call: TRBD2
clone_size: .
j_call: TRBJ2-1
v_call: TRBV4-1
cdr3_nt: TGCGCCAGCAGCCAGGGGGAGGGAGGCCTTTCCTACAATGAGCAGTTCTTC
cdr3_aa: CASSQGEGGLSYNEQFF

d_call: TRBD1
clone_size: .
j_call: TRBJ1-5
v_call: TRBV5-1
cdr3_nt: TGCGCCAGCAGCCTAGACAGGGATCAGCCCCAGCATTTT
cdr3_aa: CASSLDRDQPQHF

d_call: .
clone_size: .
j_call: TRBJ1-4
v_call: TRBV6-6
cdr3_nt: TGTGCCAGCAAACCCCAGGGTTCTAATGAAAAACTGTTTTTT
cdr3_aa: CASKPQGSNEKLFF

d_call: TRBD1
clone_size: .
j_call: TRBJ2-7
v_call: TRBV19
cdr3_nt: TGTGCCAGTTCTGAAGACGCCGGGACAGGTAACGAGCAGTACTTC
cdr3_aa: CASSEDAGTGNEQYF

d_call: .
clone_size: .
j_call: TRBJ2-5
v_call: TRBV5-5
cdr3_nt: TGTGCCAGCAGCATACCCCGCAGCCGTAGCTTAGGCGAGACCCAGTACTTC
cdr3_aa: CASSIPRSRSLGETQYF

d_call: .
clone_size: .
j_call: TRBJ2-7
v_call: TRBV7-8
cdr3_nt: TGTGCCAGCAGCTTAAGTCGGACAGCTTTCTACGAGCAGTACTTC
cdr3_aa: CASSLSRTAFYEQYF

d_call: TRBD2
clone_size: .
j_call: TRBJ2-1
v_call: TRBV12-5
cdr3_nt: TGTGCTAGTGGTTCGCCAAGGACTAGCGGGAGATATGAGCAGTTCTTC
cdr3_aa: CASGSPRTSGRYEQFF

d_call: .
clone_size: .
j_call: TRBJ2-1
v_call: TRBV5-1
cdr3_nt: TGCGCCAGCAGCCCCGACAGGTCGCCATACAATGAGCAGTTCTTC
cdr3_aa: CASSPDRSPYNEQFF

d_call: TRBD1
clone_size: .
j_call: TRBJ1-2
v_call: TRBV28
cdr3_nt: TGTGCCAGCGCTCCCGGGACAGGTGGGGACTATGGCTACACCTTC
cdr3_aa: CASAPGTGGDYGYTF

d_call: .
clone_size: .
j_call: TRBJ2-7
v_call: TRBV7-9
cdr3_nt: TGTGCCAGCAGCGATTCCCCAGGGGGGGAGCAGTACTTC
cdr3_aa: CASSDSPGGEQYF

d_call: TRBD2
clone_size: .
j_call: TRBJ2-7
v_call: TRBV5-1
cdr3_nt: TGCGCCAGCAGCTTGGGCGGGGGAGGCAGCTACGAGCAGTACTTC
cdr3_aa: CASSLGGGGSYEQYF

d_call: TRBD2
clone_size: .
j_call: TRBJ2-7
v_call: TRBV10-3
cdr3_nt: TGTGCCACCGGGACTAGCGGGAGTTTGGGCGAGCAGTACTTC
cdr3_aa: CATGTSGSLGEQYF

d_call: .
clone_size: .
j_call: TRBJ2-5
v_call: TRBV2
cdr3_nt: TGTGCCAGCAGCAAAGACAGTCAGACCCAGTACTTC
cdr3_aa: CASSKDSQTQYF

d_call: .
clone_size: .
j_call: TRBJ1-5
v_call: TRBV4-2
cdr3_nt: TGTGCCAGCAGCCCAACAGGGAACAGCGATCAGCCCCAGCATTTT
cdr3_aa: CASSPTGNSDQPQHF

d_call: .
clone_size: .
j_call: TRBJ2-5
v_call: TRBV28
cdr3_nt: TGTGCCAGCAGTCCAAACAGGGGCGGGAGGACAGAGACCCAGTACTTC
cdr3_aa: CASSPNRGGRTETQYF

d_call: .
clone_size: .
j_call: TRBJ2-7
v_call: TRBV29-1
cdr3_nt: TGCAGCGTTCGGGACTCGGGCTACGAGCAGTACTTC
cdr3_aa: CSVRDSGYEQYF

d_call: TRBD2
clone_size: .
j_call: TRBJ2-2
v_call: TRBV29-1
cdr3_nt: TGCAGCGTTGGAACTAGCGGGTCGAACACCGGGGAGCTGTTTTTT
cdr3_aa: CSVGTSGSNTGELFF

d_call: TRBD1
clone_size: .
j_call: TRBJ2-7
v_call: TRBV5-1
cdr3_nt: TGCGCCAGCAGCTTCGGGACAGGCGACTACGAGCAGTACTTC
cdr3_aa: CASSFGTGDYEQYF

d_call: .
clone_size: .
j_call: TRBJ2-1
v_call: TRBV15
cdr3_nt: TGTGCCACCAGCGGAGCGACACACAATGAGCAGTTCTTC
cdr3_aa: CATSGATHNEQFF

d_call: .
clone_size: .
j_call: TRBJ2-7
v_call: TRBV9
cdr3_nt: TGTGCCAGCAGCGTACAGGACAGTCGCGAGCAGTACTTC
cdr3_aa: CASSVQDSREQYF

d_call: TRBD1
clone_size: .
j_call: TRBJ1-2
v_call: TRBV5-1
cdr3_nt: TGCGCCAGCAGCGCCCGGCGTTCAGGGGGAAGAAGCTATGGCTACACCTTC
cdr3_aa: CASSARRSGGRSYGYTF

d_call: .
clone_size: .
j_call: TRBJ1-5
v_call: TRBV19
cdr3_nt: TGTGCCAGTAGTCTCGCCCGCAGGTTTACAGCGCGGGGGAAGGATCAGCCCCAGCATTTT
cdr3_aa: CASSLARRFTARGKDQPQHF

d_call: TRBD2
clone_size: .
j_call: TRBJ2-7
v_call: TRBV5-1
cdr3_nt: TGCGCCAGCAGCTTGGGGACTAGCGGGTGGAGCTCCTACGAGCAGTACTTC
cdr3_aa: CASSLGTSGWSSYEQYF

d_call: .
clone_size: .
j_call: TRBJ1-2
v_call: TRBV11-2
cdr3_nt: TGTGCCAGCAGCTTAACAGCTAACTATGGCTACACCTTC
cdr3_aa: CASSLTANYGYTF

d_call: TRBD2
clone_size: .
j_call: TRBJ2-4
v_call: TRBV4-1
cdr3_nt: TGCGCCAGCAGCCAAGATGGGGGGGTTGCCAAAAACATTCAGTACTTC
cdr3_aa: CASSQDGGVAKNIQYF

d_call: TRBD2
clone_size: once
j_call: TRBJ2-7
v_call: TRBV11-2
cdr3_nt: TGTGCCAGCAGCTTACGGCCTAGCGGGAACATCTCTCCCTACGAGCAGTACTTC
cdr3_aa: CASSLRPSGNISPYEQYF

d_call: .
clone_size: few
j_call: TRBJ1-5
v_call: TRBV6-6
cdr3_nt: TGTGCCAGCAGTCCCATCAATCAGCCCCAGCATTTT
cdr3_aa: CASSPINQPQHF

d_call: .
clone_size: .
j_call: TRBJ2-5
v_call: TRBV6-5
cdr3_nt: TGTGCCAGCAGTTCCGCGGGGGAGACCCAGTACTTC
cdr3_aa: CASSSAGETQYF

d_call: TRBD2
clone_size: .
j_call: TRBJ2-1
v_call: TRBV5-4
cdr3_nt: TGTGCCAGCAGTGCTCCGGGACTAGCGGCGAATGAGCAGTTCTTC
cdr3_aa: CASSAPGLAANEQFF

d_call: TRBD1
clone_size: .
j_call: TRBJ2-2
v_call: TRBV6-5
cdr3_nt: TGTGCCAGCGGCGGACAGGGAAGGACCGGGGAGCTGTTTTTT
cdr3_aa: CASGGQGRTGELFF

d_call: .
clone_size: .
j_call: TRBJ1-1
v_call: TRBV18
cdr3_nt: TGTGCCAGCTCACCGCTGGACAGTATGAACACTGAAGCTTTCTTT
cdr3_aa: CASSPLDSMNTEAFF

d_call: .
clone_size: once
j_call: TRBJ2-6
v_call: TRBV6-6
cdr3_nt: TGTGCCAGCAGTTACTTTAAGAGCTCTGGGGCCAACGTCCTGACTTTC
cdr3_aa: CASSYFKSSGANVLTF

d_call: .
clone_size: .
j_call: TRBJ2-3
v_call: TRBV28
cdr3_nt: TGTGCCAGCAGTCCCCCAGGGGTCGCAGATACGCAGTATTTT
cdr3_aa: CASSPPGVADTQYF

d_call: .
clone_size: .
j_call: TRBJ1-5
v_call: TRBV15
cdr3_nt: TGTGCCACCAGCAGAGATCAGGACAGTATATCGAGCAATCAGCCCCAGCATTTT
cdr3_aa: CATSRDQDSISSNQPQHF

d_call: .
clone_size: .
j_call: TRBJ2-1
v_call: TRBV2
cdr3_nt: TGTGCCAGCAGTGAAAGAGGGTATGAGCAGTTCTTC
cdr3_aa: CASSERGYEQFF

d_call: TRBD2
clone_size: .
j_call: TRBJ2-5
v_call: TRBV10-3
cdr3_nt: TGTGCCATCGGATCTAGCGGGAGGTCGGAGACCCAGTACTTC
cdr3_aa: CAIGSSGRSETQYF

d_call: .
clone_size: .
j_call: TRBJ2-2
v_call: TRBV10-1
cdr3_nt: TGCGCCAGCAGAGCTCACAGGGACACCGGGGAGCTGTTTTTT
cdr3_aa: CASRAHRDTGELFF

d_call: TRBD2
clone_size: .
j_call: TRBJ2-5
v_call: TRBV7-3
cdr3_nt: TGTGCCAGCAGCTCCGGACTAGCGGGACAAGAGACCCAGTACTTC
cdr3_aa: CASSSGLAGQETQYF

d_call: TRBD2
clone_size: .
j_call: TRBJ2-7
v_call: TRBV9
cdr3_nt: TGTGCCAGCAGCCTCACTAGCGGGAGTATCGAGCAGTACTTC
cdr3_aa: CASSLTSGSIEQYF